These 22 T cell receptor beta chains were all obtained from the same sample, sequenced in a study of blood T cell repertoires in COVID-19. Repertoires were generated with immunoSEQ multiplex PCR, while TCRdb's copy carries only in-frame clones and drops some. The sample includes around 400,000 clones, approximately 90% of them seen just once. Input material: PBMCs or T cells enriched from blood (not recorded which). These receptors all stem from a woman under 30 who had been exposed to COVID-19.

The chain employs TRBV19 and TRBJ1-2, with D unclear. CDR1 LNHDA and CDR2 SQIVND come from the germline V gene (reference sequence). The ends were cut back, 7 bases at V and 0 bases at J, with 12 bases in the middle. This CDR3 comprises 14 residues. The CDR3 DNA reads TGTGCCAGTACCAGGACTGGAGCTAACTATGGCTACACCTTC. Protein product: CASTRTGANYGYTF.

The chain carries TRBV19 and TRBJ1-2; the D is unclear. Trimming took 3 bases from V and 10 from J, leaving 18 bases between them. This CDR3 spans 14 amino acids. Looked up from germline, CDR1 is LNHDA and CDR2 is SQIVND (reference sequence). CDR3: CASSMDPTTGDYTF. The CDR3 region has the DNA TGTGCCAGTAGTATGGACCCCACAACGGGAGACTACACCTTC.

Here the CDR3 reads CASSMERRGTDTQYF. CDR3 coding DNA: TGTGCCAGTAGTATGGAACGACGGGGCACAGATACGCAGTATTTT. V and J are TRBV19 and TRBJ2-3; no definite D call. CDR3 size: 15 residues. Trimming left V 3 bases short and J 1 base short, with 11 bases between. Germline V lookup: CDR1 LNHDA, CDR2 SQIVND (reference sequence).

This sequence joins TRBV6-6 and TRBJ2-1; a possible D gene is TRBD1 (5 bases). Trimming pared 2 bases from V and 8 bases from J, leaving 13 bases between. The CDR3 spans 14 residues. Germline-derived CDR1 and CDR2 are MNHNY and SVGAGI (reference sequence). The CDR3 protein is CASSYDGHEDEQFF. CDR3 in DNA: TGTGCCAGCAGTTACGACGGACATGAAGATGAGCAGTTCTTC.

The chain combines TRBV7-6 with TRBJ1-1; D might be TRBD1 (6 bases). Trimming cost V 6 bases and J 2 bases, with 10 bases left between them. Germline CDR1 reads SGHVS; CDR2 reads FNYEAQ. The CDR3 totals 13 residues. The CDR3 DNA sequence: TGTGCCAGCAGGGGAGGGGGAAACACTGAAGCTTTCTTT. Residues: CASRGGGNTEAFF.

The chain is built from TRBV6-2 or TRBV6-3 and TRBJ2-7; possible D gene TRBD1, 5 bases. CDR3 length: 18 amino acids. V gave up 3 bases and J gave up 3 bases, with 24 bases separating them. Germline V CDR1 and CDR2: MNHEY, SVGEGT. The CDR3 loop reads CASSYAAGLNRNFYEQYF. As DNA, the CDR3 is TGTGCCAGCAGTTATGCGGCAGGGCTTAACCGAAACTTCTACGAGCAGTACTTC.

V gene TRBV28 combines with J gene TRBJ2-5; TRBD2 matches 11 bases. This CDR3 is 18 amino acids long. J lost 0 bases, V lost 4 bases, and 10 bases had no gene match. From germline, CDR1 is MDHEN and CDR2 SYDVKM. The DNA for the CDR3 is TGTGCCAGCAGTTCCCGCCGAATAGCGGGAGGGTACCAAGAGACCCAGTACTTC. Protein: CASSSRRIAGGYQETQYF.

The genes are TRBV24-1 and TRBJ1-4; a possible D gene is TRBD1 (5 bases). This CDR3 comprises 15 residues. V gave up 4 bases and J gave up 5 bases, with 13 bases separating them. Germline V gives CDR1 KGHDR, CDR2 SFDVKD. The DNA for the CDR3 is TGTGCCACCAGTGACCCGGGGGGACCAAATGAAAAACTGTTTTTT. Protein sequence: CATSDPGGPNEKLFF.

This rearrangement joins TRBV18 to TRBJ1-2; TRBD1 aligns across 9 bases. Germline CDR1 is KGHSH and CDR2 is LQKENI. The J segment lost 6 bases and the V segment lost 3 bases, leaving 5 bases of the junction unmatched. The CDR3 covers 14 residues. The CDR3 nucleotides are TGTGCCAGCTCACCGGGACAGGGAGGGGATGGCTACACCTTC. This sequence encodes CASSPGQGGDGYTF. Full variable domain (outside the CDR3, taken from reference TRBV18 and TRBJ1-2): NAGVMQNPRHLVRRRGQEARLRCSPMKGHSHVYWYRQLPEEGLKFMVYLQKENIIDESGMPKERFSAEFPKEGPSILRIQQVVRGDSAAYFCASSPGQGGDGYTFGSGTRLTVV.

A few counts support this clone. The chain combines TRBV5-1 with TRBJ2-7; D not certain. The CDR3 length is 17 residues. Trimming removed 2 bases at V and 0 bases at J, with 18 bases between. Looked up from germline, CDR1 is SGHRS and CDR2 is YFSETQ. The CDR3 region is CASSFGGGSLSSYEQYF. CDR3 nucleotide sequence: TGCGCCAGCAGCTTCGGCGGTGGCAGCTTGAGCTCCTACGAGCAGTACTTC.

This chain joins TRBV28 and TRBJ1-4, with TRBD1 identical over 7 bases. V dropped 5 bases and J dropped 6; count of bases not matched to a gene: 9. Per the germline V gene, CDR1 is MDHEN and CDR2 is SYDVKM. The CDR3 consists of 15 residues. The CDR3 reads CASSTRGQGYEKLFF. The CDR3, as DNA: TGTGCCAGCAGTACGAGGGGGCAGGGATATGAAAAACTGTTTTTT.

CDR3 DNA: TGCGCCAGCAGCCAAGCCCCCGGGGAGGTTCCCTACAATGAGCAGTTCTTC. The encoded protein is CASSQAPGEVPYNEQFF. V is TRBV4-1 and J is TRBJ2-1; tentatively, D is TRBD2 (6 bases). Trimming removed 1 base from V and 2 bases from J, with 15 bases in between. Germline-derived CDR1 and CDR2 are MGHRA and YSYEKL. The CDR3 totals 17 residues.

This clone was seen only a few times. CDR3 protein: CASSPEGTEAFF. CDR3 DNA: TGTGCCAGCTCCCCGGAGGGTACTGAAGCTTTCTTT. The rearrangement links TRBV18 to TRBJ1-1, with unresolved D. This CDR3 has 12 residues. V lost 6 bases and J 5 bases, leaving 10 bases between the germline ends. Germline-derived CDR1 and CDR2 are KGHSH and LQKENI.

The rearrangement uses TRBV7-2 and TRBJ2-7; 11 nucleotides align to TRBD2. V dropped 2 bases and J dropped 5; count of bases not matched to a gene: 11. The CDR3 totals 17 residues. Looked up from germline, CDR1 is SGHTA and CDR2 is FQGNSA. For the CDR3, the DNA is TGTGCCAGCAGCTTACGGGGAACTAGCGGGAGCATCCACGAGCAGTACTTC. This sequence encodes CASSLRGTSGSIHEQYF.

The chain has TRBV7-2 and TRBJ1-3; no clear D gene. Per the germline V gene, CDR1 is SGHTA and CDR2 is FQGNSA. Trimming took 1 base from V and 10 from J, leaving 8 bases between them. The CDR3 is 12 residues long. The CDR3 here is CASSLVGETIYF. The CDR3 DNA is TGTGCCAGCAGCTTAGTCGGGGAGACCATATATTTT. Full variable domain (rest looked up from reference TRBV7-2 and TRBJ1-3): GAGVSQSPSNKVTEKGKDVELRCDPISGHTALYWYRQSLGQGLEFLIYFQGNSAPDKSGLPSDRFSAERTGGSVSTLTIQRTQQEDSAVYLCASSLVGETIYFGEGSWLTVV.

The CDR3 loop reads CASSVEQSSYNSPLHF. The CDR3, as DNA: TGTGCCAGCAGCGTAGAACAGAGCTCCTATAATTCACCCCTCCACTTT. J is TRBJ1-6 and V is TRBV9; D not certain. V was shortened by 0 bases and J by 0 bases, with 7 bases between the two germline ends. CDR3 length: 16 residues. The V gene's germline CDR1 is SGDLS and CDR2 YYNGEE.

The chain combines TRBV28 with TRBJ1-1; the match to TRBD1 covers 7 bases. V lost 7 bases, J lost 2 bases, and 10 bases stayed unmatched. The CDR3 length is 15 residues. The V gene's germline CDR1 is MDHEN and CDR2 SYDVKM. CDR3 loop: CASTRDSLTNTEAFF. The DNA for the CDR3 is TGTGCCAGCACGCGGGACAGCCTAACCAACACTGAAGCTTTCTTT.

J is TRBJ2-7 and V is TRBV28, with 12 bases identical to TRBD2. CDR1 is MDHEN, CDR2 SYDVKM, per germline. Trimming at V came to 5 bases and at J to 3 bases, leaving 5 bases not matched to a gene. CDR3 length: 15 residues. The CDR3 sequence is CASSPGLAGRYEQYF. The DNA of the CDR3 is TGTGCCAGCAGTCCCGGACTAGCGGGACGCTACGAGCAGTACTTC.

The chain employs TRBV7-9 and TRBJ1-6; no clear D. Germline loops: CDR1 SEHNR, CDR2 FQNEAQ (reference sequence). The V gene lost 2 bases and the J gene lost 6 bases, with 11 bases spanning the gap. The CDR3 consists of 15 residues. In DNA form, the CDR3 reads TGTGCCAGCAGCTTACCCAACACGTTTAATTCACCCCTCCACTTT. Translated: CASSLPNTFNSPLHF. The variable domain in full, completed from reference TRBV7-9 and TRBJ1-6, reads DTGVSQNPRHKITKRGQNVTFRCDPISEHNRLYWYRQTLGQGPEFLTYFQNEAQLEKSRLLSDRFSAERPKGSFSTLEIQRTEQGDSAMYLCASSLPNTFNSPLHFGNGTRLTVT.

In its sample, this clone was seen a few times. This chain uses TRBV7-9 with TRBJ2-2, with D possibly being TRBD2 (5 bases). In germline, CDR1 is SEHNR, CDR2 FQNEAQ (reference sequence). This CDR3 has 15 residues. The germline V and J ends were trimmed by 5 bases and 1 base, with 11 bases remaining between them. CDR3: CASSRRAGNTGELFF. CDR3 sequence (DNA): TGTGCCAGCAGCCGTCGGGCGGGGAACACCGGGGAGCTGTTTTTT.

This clone was detected only once. The rearrangement uses TRBV5-5 and TRBJ1-4, with no clear D. Germline CDR1 SGHKS, CDR2 YYEKEE (reference sequence). The CDR3 runs to 13 residues. V gave up 1 base and J gave up 11 bases, with 12 bases separating them. The CDR3 reads CASSLYPGEKLFF. CDR3 coding DNA: TGTGCCAGCAGCTTGTACCCGGGAGAGAAACTGTTTTTT.

This rearrangement joins TRBV5-3 to TRBJ1-2; 7 bases are a match to TRBD1. TRBV5-3 is placed among ORFs of uncertain function. The V and J ends lost 5 bases and 3 bases, in that order; junction bases with no gene match: 10. The length of the CDR3 is 15 residues. The CDR3 region has the DNA TGTGCCAGAAGACCGGACAGGCCAAACTACTATGGCTACACCTTC. As protein: CARRPDRPNYYGYTF.